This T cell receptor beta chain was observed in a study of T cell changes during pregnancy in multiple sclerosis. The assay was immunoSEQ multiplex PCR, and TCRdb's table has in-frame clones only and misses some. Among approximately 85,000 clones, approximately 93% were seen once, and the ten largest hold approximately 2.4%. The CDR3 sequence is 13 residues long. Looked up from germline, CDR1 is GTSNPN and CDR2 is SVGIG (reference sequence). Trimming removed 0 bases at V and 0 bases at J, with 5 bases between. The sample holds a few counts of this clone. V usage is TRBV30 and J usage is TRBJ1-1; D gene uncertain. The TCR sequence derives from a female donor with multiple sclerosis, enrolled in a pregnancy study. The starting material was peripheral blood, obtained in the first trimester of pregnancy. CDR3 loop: CAWSVQMNTEAFF. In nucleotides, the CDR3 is TGTGCCTGGAGTGTACAGATGAACACTGAAGCTTTCTTT. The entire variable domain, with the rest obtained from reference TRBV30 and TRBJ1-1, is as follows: SQTIHQWPATLVQPVGSPLSLECTVEGTSNPNLYWYRQAAGRGLQLLFYSVGIGQISSEVPQNLSASRPQDRQFILSSKKLLLSDSGFYLCAWSVQMNTEAFFGQGTRLTVV.